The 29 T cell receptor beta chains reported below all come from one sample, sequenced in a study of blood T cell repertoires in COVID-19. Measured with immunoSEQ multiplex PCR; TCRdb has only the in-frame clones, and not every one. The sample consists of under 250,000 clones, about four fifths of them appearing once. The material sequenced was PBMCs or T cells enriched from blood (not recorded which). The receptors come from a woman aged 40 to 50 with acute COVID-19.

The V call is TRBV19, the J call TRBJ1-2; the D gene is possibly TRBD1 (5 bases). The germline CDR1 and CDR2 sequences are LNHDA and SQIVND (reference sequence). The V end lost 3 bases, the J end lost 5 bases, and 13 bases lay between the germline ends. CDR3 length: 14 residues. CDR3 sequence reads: CASSITAGRYGYTF. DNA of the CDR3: TGTGCCAGTAGTATTACGGCAGGGCGATATGGCTACACCTTC.

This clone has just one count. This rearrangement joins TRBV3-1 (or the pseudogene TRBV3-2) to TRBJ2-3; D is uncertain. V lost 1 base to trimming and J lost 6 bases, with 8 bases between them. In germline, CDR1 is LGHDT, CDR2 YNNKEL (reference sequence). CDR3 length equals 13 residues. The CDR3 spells CASSQVPADTQYF. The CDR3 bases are TGTGCCAGCAGCCAAGTCCCAGCGGATACGCAGTATTTT.

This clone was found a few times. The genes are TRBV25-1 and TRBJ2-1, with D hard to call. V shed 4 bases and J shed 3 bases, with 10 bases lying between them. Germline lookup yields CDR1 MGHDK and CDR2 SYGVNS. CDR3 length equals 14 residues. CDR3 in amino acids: CASSGHTDYNEQFF. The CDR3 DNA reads TGTGCCAGCAGTGGTCACACAGACTACAATGAGCAGTTCTTC.

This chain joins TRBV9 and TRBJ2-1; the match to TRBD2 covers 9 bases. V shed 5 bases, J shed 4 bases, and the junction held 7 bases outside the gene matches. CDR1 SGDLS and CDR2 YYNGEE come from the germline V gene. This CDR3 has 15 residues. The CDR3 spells CASSEETSGYNEQFF. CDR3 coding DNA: TGTGCCAGCAGTGAAGAGACTAGCGGTTACAATGAGCAGTTCTTC.

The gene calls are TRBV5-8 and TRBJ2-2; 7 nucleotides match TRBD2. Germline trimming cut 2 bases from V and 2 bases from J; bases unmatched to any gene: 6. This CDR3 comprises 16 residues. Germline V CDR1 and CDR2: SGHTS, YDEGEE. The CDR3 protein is CASSLRAGVNTGELFF. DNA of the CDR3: TGTGCCAGCAGCTTAAGGGCGGGAGTTAACACCGGGGAGCTGTTTTTT.

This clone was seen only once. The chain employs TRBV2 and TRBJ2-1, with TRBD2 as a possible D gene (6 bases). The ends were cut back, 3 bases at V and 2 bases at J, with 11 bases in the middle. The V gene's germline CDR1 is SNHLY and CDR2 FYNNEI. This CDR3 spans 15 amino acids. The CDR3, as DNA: TGTGCCAGCAGTGAGCGGGGCTTAACCTACAATGAGCAGTTCTTC. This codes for CASSERGLTYNEQFF.

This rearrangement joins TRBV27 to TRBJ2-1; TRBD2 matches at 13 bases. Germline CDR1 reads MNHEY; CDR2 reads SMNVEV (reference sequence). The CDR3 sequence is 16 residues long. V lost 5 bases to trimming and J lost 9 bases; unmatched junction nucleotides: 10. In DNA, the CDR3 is TGTGCCAGCAGTCTAGTACTAGCGGGAGGGCGAAGTGAGCAGTTCTTC. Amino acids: CASSLVLAGGRSEQFF.

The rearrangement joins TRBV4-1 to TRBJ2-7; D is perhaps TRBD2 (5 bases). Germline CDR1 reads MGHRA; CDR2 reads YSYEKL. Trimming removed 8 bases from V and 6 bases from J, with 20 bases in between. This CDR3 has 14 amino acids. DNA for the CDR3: TGCGCCAGCTCACGGGAAGCCCGGCAGCGCGAGCAGTACTTC. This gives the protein CASSREARQREQYF.

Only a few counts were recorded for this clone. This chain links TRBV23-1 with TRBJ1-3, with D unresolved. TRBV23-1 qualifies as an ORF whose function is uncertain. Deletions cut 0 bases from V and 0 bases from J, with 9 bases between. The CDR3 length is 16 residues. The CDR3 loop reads CASSQSGSSSGNTIYF. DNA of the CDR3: TGCGCCAGCAGTCAATCGGGCAGCTCCTCTGGAAACACCATATATTTT.

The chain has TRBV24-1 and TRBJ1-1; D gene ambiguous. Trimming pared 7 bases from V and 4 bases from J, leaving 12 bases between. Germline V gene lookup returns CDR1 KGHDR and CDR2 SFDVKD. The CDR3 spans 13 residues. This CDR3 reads CATRLEGGTEAFF. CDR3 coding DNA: TGTGCCACCAGACTCGAAGGAGGCACTGAAGCTTTCTTT.

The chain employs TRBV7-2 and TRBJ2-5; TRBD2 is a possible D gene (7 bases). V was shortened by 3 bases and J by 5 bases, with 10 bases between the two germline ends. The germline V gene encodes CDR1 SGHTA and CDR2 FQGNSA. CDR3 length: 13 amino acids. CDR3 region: CASSFGGRETQYF. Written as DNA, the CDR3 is TGTGCCAGCAGCTTCGGGGGGCGCGAGACCCAGTACTTC.

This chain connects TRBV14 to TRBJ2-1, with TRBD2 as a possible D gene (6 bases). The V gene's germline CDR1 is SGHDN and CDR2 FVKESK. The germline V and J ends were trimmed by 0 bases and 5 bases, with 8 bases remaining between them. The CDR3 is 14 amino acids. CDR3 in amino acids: CASSQELAHNEQFF. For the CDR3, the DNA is TGTGCCAGCAGCCAAGAACTAGCCCACAATGAGCAGTTCTTC.

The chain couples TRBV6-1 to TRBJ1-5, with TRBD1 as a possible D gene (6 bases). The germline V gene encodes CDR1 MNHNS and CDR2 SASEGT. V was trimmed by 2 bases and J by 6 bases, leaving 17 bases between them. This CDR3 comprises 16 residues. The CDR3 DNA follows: TGTGCCAGCAGTGAAAGGGGGAGGGGAAAGGGTCAGCCCCAGCATTTT. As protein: CASSERGRGKGQPQHF.

The CDR3 nucleotides are TGTGCCAGCAGGATAAACCACGGACAGGAATTGGAAGCTTTCTTT. Its protein product is CASRINHGQELEAFF. This rearrangement joins TRBV11-2 to TRBJ1-1, with 7 bases aligning to TRBD1. The CDR3 sequence is 15 residues long. J gave up 8 bases and V 6 bases, and 15 bases lay outside the gene matches. CDR1 and CDR2 from the germline V gene are SGHAT and FQNNGV.

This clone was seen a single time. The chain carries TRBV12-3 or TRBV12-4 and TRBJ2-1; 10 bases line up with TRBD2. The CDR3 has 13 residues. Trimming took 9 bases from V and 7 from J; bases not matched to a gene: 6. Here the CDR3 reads CASTTAGGNEQFF. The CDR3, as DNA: TGTGCCAGTACAACAGCGGGAGGGAATGAGCAGTTCTTC.

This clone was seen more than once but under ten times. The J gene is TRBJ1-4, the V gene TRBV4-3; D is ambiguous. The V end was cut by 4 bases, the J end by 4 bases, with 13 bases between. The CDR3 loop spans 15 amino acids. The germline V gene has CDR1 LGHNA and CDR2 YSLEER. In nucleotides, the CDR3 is TGCGCCAGCAGCCGAGTCGGGGAGGGTAATGAAAAACTGTTTTTT. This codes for CASSRVGEGNEKLFF.

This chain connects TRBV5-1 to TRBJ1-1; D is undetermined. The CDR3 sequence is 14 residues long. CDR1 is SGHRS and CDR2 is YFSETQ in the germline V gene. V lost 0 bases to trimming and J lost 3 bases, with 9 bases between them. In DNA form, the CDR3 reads TGCGCCAGCAGCTTGGGGCAGCGATACACTGAAGCTTTCTTT. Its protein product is CASSLGQRYTEAFF.

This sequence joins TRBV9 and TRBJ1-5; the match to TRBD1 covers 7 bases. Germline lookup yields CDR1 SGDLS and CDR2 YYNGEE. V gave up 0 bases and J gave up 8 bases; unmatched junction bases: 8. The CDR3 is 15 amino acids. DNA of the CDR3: TGTGCCAGCAGCGTAGGGGGACAGAGGGGCGAGCCCCAGCATTTT. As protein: CASSVGGQRGEPQHF.

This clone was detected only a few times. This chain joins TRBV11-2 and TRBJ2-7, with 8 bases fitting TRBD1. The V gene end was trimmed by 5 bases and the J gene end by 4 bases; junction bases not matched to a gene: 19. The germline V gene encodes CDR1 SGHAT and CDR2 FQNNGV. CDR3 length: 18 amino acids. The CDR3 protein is CASSPVSRSQGAVYEQYF. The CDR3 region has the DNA TGTGCCAGCAGCCCCGTCTCGAGGTCTCAGGGGGCTGTGTACGAGCAGTACTTC.

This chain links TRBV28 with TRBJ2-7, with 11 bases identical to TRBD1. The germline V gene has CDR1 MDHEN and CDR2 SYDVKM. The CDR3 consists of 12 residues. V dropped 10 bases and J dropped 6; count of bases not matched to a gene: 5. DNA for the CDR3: TGTGCCACATCCGGGACAGGGGGCGAGCAGTACTTC. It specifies CATSGTGGEQYF.

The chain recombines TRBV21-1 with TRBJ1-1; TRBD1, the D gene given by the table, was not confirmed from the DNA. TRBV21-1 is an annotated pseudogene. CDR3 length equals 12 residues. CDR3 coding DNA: TGTGCCAGCACAGGGGGGAATGCTGAAGCTTTCTTT. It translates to CASTGGNAEAFF.

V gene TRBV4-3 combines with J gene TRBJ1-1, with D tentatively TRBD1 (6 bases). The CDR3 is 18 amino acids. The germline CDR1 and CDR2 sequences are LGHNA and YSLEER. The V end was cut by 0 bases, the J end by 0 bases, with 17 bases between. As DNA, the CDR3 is TGCGCCAGCAGCCAAGAAAAGACAGGTAAGACGATGAACACTGAAGCTTTCTTT. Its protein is CASSQEKTGKTMNTEAFF.

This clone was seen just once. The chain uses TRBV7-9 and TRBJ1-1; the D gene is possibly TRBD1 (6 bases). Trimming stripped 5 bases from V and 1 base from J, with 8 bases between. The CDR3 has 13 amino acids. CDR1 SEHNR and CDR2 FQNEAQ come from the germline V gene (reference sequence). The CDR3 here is CASSRDTNTEAFF. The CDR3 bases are TGTGCCAGCAGCCGGGACACGAACACTGAAGCTTTCTTT.

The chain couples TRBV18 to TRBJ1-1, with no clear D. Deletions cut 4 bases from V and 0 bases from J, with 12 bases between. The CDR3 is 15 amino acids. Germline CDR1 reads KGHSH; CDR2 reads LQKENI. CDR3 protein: CASSLRNTMNTEAFF. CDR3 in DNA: TGTGCCAGCTCACTTAGGAATACTATGAACACTGAAGCTTTCTTT.

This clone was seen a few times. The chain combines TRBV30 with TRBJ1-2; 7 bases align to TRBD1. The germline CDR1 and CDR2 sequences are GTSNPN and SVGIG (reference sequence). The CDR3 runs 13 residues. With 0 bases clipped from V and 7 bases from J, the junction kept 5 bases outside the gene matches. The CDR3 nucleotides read TGTGCCTGGAGTGTAGACAGGGCCGTTGGCTACACCTTC. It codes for CAWSVDRAVGYTF.

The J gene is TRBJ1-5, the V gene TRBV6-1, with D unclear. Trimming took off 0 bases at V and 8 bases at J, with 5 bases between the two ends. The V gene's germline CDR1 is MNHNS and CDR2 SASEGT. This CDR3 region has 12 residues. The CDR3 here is CASSEAPKPQHF. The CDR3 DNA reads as TGTGCCAGCAGTGAAGCCCCAAAGCCCCAGCATTTT.

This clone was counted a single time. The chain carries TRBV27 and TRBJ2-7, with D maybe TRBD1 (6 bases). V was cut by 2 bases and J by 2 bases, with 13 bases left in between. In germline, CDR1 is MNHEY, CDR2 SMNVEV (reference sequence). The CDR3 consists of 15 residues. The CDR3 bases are TGTGCCAGCAGTTTAAGCGTCGGACAGACCTACGAGCAGTACTTC. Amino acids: CASSLSVGQTYEQYF.

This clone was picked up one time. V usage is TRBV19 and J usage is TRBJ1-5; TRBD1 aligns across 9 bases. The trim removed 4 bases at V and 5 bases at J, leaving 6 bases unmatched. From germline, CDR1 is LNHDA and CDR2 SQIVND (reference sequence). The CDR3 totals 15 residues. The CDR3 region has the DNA TGTGCCAGTAGTAAGGGACAGGGAGCGGATCAGCCCCAGCATTTT. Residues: CASSKGQGADQPQHF. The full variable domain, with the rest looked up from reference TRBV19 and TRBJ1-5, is DGGITQSPKYLFRKEGQNVTLSCEQNLNHDAMYWYRQDPGQGLRLIYYSQIVNDFQKGDIAEGYSVSREKKESFPLTVTSAQKNPTAFYLCASSKGQGADQPQHFGDGTRLSIL.

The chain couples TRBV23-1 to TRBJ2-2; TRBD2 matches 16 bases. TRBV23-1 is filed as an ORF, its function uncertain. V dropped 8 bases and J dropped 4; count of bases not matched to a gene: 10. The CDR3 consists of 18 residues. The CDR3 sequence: CASARGGLAGGGTGELFF. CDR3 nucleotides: TGCGCCAGCGCCCGTGGGGGACTAGCGGGAGGGGGCACCGGGGAGCTGTTTTTT.